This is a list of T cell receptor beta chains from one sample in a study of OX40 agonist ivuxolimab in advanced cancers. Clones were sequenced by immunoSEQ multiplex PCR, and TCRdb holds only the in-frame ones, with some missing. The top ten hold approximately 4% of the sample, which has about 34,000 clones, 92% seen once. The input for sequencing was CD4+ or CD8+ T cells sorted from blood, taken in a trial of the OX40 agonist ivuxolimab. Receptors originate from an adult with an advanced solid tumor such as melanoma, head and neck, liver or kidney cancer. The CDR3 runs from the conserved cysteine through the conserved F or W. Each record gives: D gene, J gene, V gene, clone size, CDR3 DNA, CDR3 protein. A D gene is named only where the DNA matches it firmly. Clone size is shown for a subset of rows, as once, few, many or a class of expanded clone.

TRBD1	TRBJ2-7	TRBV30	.	TGTGCCACTTCCCGGACAGGCTCCTACGAGCAGTACTTC	CATSRTGSYEQYF
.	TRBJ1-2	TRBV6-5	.	TGTGCCAGCAGTCCGATAGCAACGGGGGGTGGCTACACCTTC	CASSPIATGGGYTF
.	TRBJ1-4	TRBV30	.	TGTGCCTGGAGTGTACTACGGGGACGGGAAAAACTGTTTTTT	CAWSVLRGREKLFF
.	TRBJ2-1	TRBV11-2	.	TGTGCCAGCAGCTTCCTCCGAACGGCTGAGCAGTTCTTC	CASSFLRTAEQFF
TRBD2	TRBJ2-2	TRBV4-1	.	TGCGCCAGCAGCCAACCCGTCGGGATCGCGGGGGGCACCGGGGAGCTGTTTTTT	CASSQPVGIAGGTGELFF
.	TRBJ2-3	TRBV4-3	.	TGCGCCAGCAGCCGCGGGGACGGCACAGATACGCAGTATTTT	CASSRGDGTDTQYF
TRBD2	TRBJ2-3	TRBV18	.	TGTGCCAGCTCACCATCCAGCGGGGGGCCAGATACGCAGTATTTT	CASSPSSGGPDTQYF
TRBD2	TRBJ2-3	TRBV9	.	TGTGCCAGCAGCGTAGTGCATGGCGGGGGGGCCTCAGATACGCAGTATTTT	CASSVVHGGGASDTQYF
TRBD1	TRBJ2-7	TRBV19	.	TGTGCCAGTAGTGTCAACAGGGGGCGAGACGAGCAGTACTTC	CASSVNRGRDEQYF
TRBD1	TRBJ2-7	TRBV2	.	TGTGCCAGCAGACAGACAGGGAGCTCCTACGAGCAGTACTTC	CASRQTGSSYEQYF
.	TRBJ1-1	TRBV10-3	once	TGTGCCACGACGCTGGAGCTAGGAGTAAACACTGAAGCTTTCTTT	CATTLELGVNTEAFF
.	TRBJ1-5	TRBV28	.	TGTGCCAGCAGTTTCAATTCAGGGGACAATCAGCCCCAGCATTTT	CASSFNSGDNQPQHF
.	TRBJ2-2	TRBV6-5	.	TGTGCCAGCAGTTCTCAGGGGGGAGACACCGGGGAGCTGTTTTTT	CASSSQGGDTGELFF
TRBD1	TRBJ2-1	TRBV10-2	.	TGCGCCACCACCGGGACAGGGAATAACAATGAGCAGTTCTTC	CATTGTGNNNEQFF
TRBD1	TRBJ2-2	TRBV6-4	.	TGTGCCAGCAGAGCACAGGGGGCAAGCACCGGGGAGCTGTTTTTT	CASRAQGASTGELFF
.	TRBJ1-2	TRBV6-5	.	TGTGCCAGCAGTTACCCGACGACAGGAACTAACTATGGCTACACCTTC	CASSYPTTGTNYGYTF
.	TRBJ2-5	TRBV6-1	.	TGTGCCAGCAGTGATCGGGGCGGGGGCTACAAAGAGACCCAGTACTTC	CASSDRGGGYKETQYF
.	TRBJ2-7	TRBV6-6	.	TGTGCCAGCAGTTCCCAGAGCCTGGGGGACCGAAGGGAGCAGTACTTC	CASSSQSLGDRREQYF
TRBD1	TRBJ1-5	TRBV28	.	TGTGCCAGCAGTTCACCGACAGGGGGGTTACTAAGCAATCAGCCCCAGCATTTT	CASSSPTGGLLSNQPQHF
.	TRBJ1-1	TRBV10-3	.	TGTGCCATCATGGTCCGGGGCGAGGGCACTGAAGCTTTCTTT	CAIMVRGEGTEAFF
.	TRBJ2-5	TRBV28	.	TGTGCCAGCAGTCCACCGAGGAAAGAGACCCAGTACTTC	CASSPPRKETQYF
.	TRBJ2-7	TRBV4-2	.	TGTGCCAGCAGCCAAGATCCGGGACTTATATACGAGCAGTACTTC	CASSQDPGLIYEQYF
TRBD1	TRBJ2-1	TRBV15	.	TGTGCCACCAGCAGGGGACAGGGCGTCAATGAGCAGTTCTTC	CATSRGQGVNEQFF
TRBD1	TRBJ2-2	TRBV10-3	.	TGTGCCATCAGTGAGTCGGCGAGGACAGGGGGGACCGGGGAGCTGTTTTTT	CAISESARTGGTGELFF
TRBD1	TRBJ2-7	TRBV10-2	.	TGCGCCAGCAGTGATGGACAGGGAATCGGCGAGCAGTACTTC	CASSDGQGIGEQYF
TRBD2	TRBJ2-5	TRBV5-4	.	TGTGCCAGCAGCTTGGGTATAGCGGGGGGGAGGGAGACCCAGTACTTC	CASSLGIAGGRETQYF
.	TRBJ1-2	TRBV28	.	TGTGCCAGCAGTTCCCGACAGAGGCGCGGCTACACCTTC	CASSSRQRRGYTF
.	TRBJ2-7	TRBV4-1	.	TGCGCCAGCAGCCAGGGGACACCCTACGAGCAGTACTTC	CASSQGTPYEQYF
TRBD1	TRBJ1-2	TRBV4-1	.	TGCGCCAGCAGCCAAGTAGGGGACAGGGGCTATGGCTACACCTTC	CASSQVGDRGYGYTF
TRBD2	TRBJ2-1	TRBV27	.	TGTGCCAGCAGTCTAGCGGAATACTACAATGAGCAGTTCTTC	CASSLAEYYNEQFF
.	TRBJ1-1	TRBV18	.	TGTGCCAGCTCCCTAGGACAGAACACTGAAGCTTTCTTT	CASSLGQNTEAFF
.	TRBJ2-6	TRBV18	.	TGTGCCAGCTCACCCTTTGAGGGCCCCTTCTCTGGGGCCAACGTCCTGACTTTC	CASSPFEGPFSGANVLTF
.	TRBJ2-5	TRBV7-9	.	TGTGCCAGCAGCTGGGAGATCGAGACCCAGTACTTC	CASSWEIETQYF
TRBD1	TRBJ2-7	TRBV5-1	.	TGCGCCAGCAGCCGAACGTCCGGGACAGCGAGCTCCTACGAGCAGTACTTC	CASSRTSGTASSYEQYF
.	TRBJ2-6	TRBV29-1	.	TGCAGCGTGGTCTCTGGGGCCAACGTCCTGACTTTC	CSVVSGANVLTF